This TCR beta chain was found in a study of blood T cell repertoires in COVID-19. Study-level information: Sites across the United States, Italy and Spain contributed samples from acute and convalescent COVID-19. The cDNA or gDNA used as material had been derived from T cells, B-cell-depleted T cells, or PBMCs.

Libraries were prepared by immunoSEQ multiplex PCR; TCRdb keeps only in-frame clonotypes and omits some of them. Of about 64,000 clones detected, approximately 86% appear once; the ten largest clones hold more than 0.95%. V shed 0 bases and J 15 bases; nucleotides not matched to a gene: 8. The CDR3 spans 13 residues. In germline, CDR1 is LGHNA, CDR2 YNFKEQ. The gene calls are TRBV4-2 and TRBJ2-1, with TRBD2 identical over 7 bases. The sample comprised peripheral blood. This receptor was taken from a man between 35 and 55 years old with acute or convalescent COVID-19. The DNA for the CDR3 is TGTGCCAGCAGCCAAGATGGGAGGGGCAAATCGTTCTTC. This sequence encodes CASSQDGRGKSFF.